This TCR beta chain was captured by sequencing in a study of siplizumab effects on memory and regulatory T cells. The table came from immunoSEQ multiplex PCR; TCRdb's copy has only in-frame clones and leaves some out. The sample lists about 52,000 clones, about 97% occurring once. Details on this clone: Its target is unknown.

The CDR3 runs to 17 residues. Per the germline V gene, CDR1 is SGHRS and CDR2 is YFSETQ. The trim removed 4 bases at V and 3 bases at J, leaving 5 bases unmatched. Study-wide results and limits: Naive T cells, seemingly more diverse than memory cells, seemed major alloresponse contributors. With siplizumab, Treg-derived clones averaged roughly 62% of mappable alloreactive CD4+ clones, versus about 25% in controls.

Unstimulated naive, memory, effector memory and TEMRA subsets from a few donor pairs have been sequenced, the authors report. Sample: naive CD4+ T cells sorted from blood. The chain links TRBV5-1 to TRBJ2-2; 14 bases are shared with TRBD2. This sequence originates from a human donor in good health. This CDR3 is CASSKTSGRADTGELFF. As DNA, the CDR3 is TGCGCCAGCAGCAAGACTAGCGGGAGGGCCGACACCGGGGAGCTGTTTTTT.